The entry that follows covers one TCR beta chain sequence. The antigen is undetermined. The CDR3 extends over 15 amino acids. Germline V gene sequence: CDR1 MRHNA, CDR2 SNTAGT. The data originate from a study of graft-versus-host responses after intestinal transplantation. Study-level background: In this cohort, recipients had multivisceral, liver-intestinal, or isolated intestinal transplants. Induction with anti-thymocyte globulin, then tacrolimus and steroids for around three years, was given to all recipients.

Study-wide results and caveats: Allografts from individuals with graft-donor T cell macrochimerism displayed high graft-versus-host to host-versus-graft clonal ratios. GvH clones were identified in recipient marrow, with some first appearing in ileum or blood.

Clones were sequenced by immunoSEQ multiplex PCR, and TCRdb holds only the in-frame ones, with some missing. The sample lists about 97,000 clones; 91% were seen once. The material sequenced was unstimulated CD4+ T cells sorted from spleen or lymph node cells, taken before transplant. The chain joins TRBV6-4 to TRBJ2-5, with D possibly TRBD1 on 6 matching bases. The closer fit of TRBJ2-7 to the DNA end suggests the J call may be wrong. The sequence was collected from a human donor who was the organ donor for an intestinal transplant. The DNA of the CDR3 is TGTGCCAGCATTATCGCTCAAGGACAGTCCTACGAGCAGTACTTC. Protein: CASIIAQGQSYEQYF.